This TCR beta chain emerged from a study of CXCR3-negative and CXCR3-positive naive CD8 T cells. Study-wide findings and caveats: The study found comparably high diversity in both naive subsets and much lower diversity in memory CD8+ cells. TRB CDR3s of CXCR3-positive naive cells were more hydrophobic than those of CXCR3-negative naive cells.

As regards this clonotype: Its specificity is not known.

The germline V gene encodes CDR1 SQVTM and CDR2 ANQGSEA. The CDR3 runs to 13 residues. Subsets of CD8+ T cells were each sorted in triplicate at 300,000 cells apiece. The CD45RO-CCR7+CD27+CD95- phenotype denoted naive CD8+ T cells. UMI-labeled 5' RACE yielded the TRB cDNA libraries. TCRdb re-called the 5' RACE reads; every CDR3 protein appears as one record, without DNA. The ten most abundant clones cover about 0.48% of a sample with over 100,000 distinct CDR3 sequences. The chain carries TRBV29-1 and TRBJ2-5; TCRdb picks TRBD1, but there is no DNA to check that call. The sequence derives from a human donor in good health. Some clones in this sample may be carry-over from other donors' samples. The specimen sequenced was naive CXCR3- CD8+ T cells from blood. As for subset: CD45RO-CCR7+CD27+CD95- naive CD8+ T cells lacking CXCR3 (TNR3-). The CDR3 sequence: CSVEGGWQETQYF.